The 22 T cell receptor beta chains below all came from one sample that was sequenced in a study of molecular identifiers for immune sequencing clone quantification. TCRdb itself ran the PCR reads through MiXCR, one entry per CDR3 protein. The profile shows some 320,000 distinct CDR3 sequences, around 21% of them singletons. Source material: naive CD8+ T cells from blood, with Jurkat cell RNA spiked in. This sample's subset: FACS-sorted CD8+CD4-CCR7+CD45RA+ naive T cells. All receptors come from a human donor in good health. Some libraries in this study had Jurkat cell RNA spiked in.

This clonotype was seen ten or more times. The chain combines TRBV6-2 or TRBV6-3 with TRBJ1-2, with D tentatively TRBD1 (6 bases). The CDR3 has 14 amino acids. V gave up 7 bases and J gave up 6 bases, with 18 bases separating them. Germline loops: CDR1 MNHEY, CDR2 SVGEGT. The DNA for the CDR3 is TGTGCCAGCACTTTACGGACAGTTCCAAATGGCTACACCTTC. Encoded protein: CASTLRTVPNGYTF.

This clonotype was recorded many times. V usage is TRBV11-2 and J usage is TRBJ2-1; TRBD1 matches at 9 bases. This CDR3 has 16 residues. CDR1 is SGHAT, CDR2 FQNNGV, per germline. J lost 7 bases, V lost 1 base, and 8 bases had no gene match. This CDR3 reads CASSLALGQGLNEQFF. Written as DNA, the CDR3 is TGTGCCAGCAGCTTAGCTCTGGGACAGGGCCTGAATGAGCAGTTCTTC.

For this clonotype: A read error is possible here, since a much larger clone lies one base away. The rearrangement joins TRBV7-9 to TRBJ1-1, with a weak D call TRBD1 (6 bases). The CDR3 is made up of 14 amino acids. V was cut by 8 bases and J by 0 bases, with 13 bases left in between. CDR1 is SEHNR and CDR2 is FQNEAQ in the germline V gene (reference sequence). The CDR3 DNA reads as TGTGCCAGCGGCTCGGACAGCATGAACACTGAAGCTTTCTTT. This sequence encodes CASGSDSMNTEAFF.

This clonotype was seen more than once but under ten times. The chain carries TRBV10-3 and TRBJ2-7; D call uncertain. CDR3 length: 14 amino acids. V dropped 4 bases and J dropped 1 base, with 11 bases sitting between them. Germline CDR1 is ENHRY and CDR2 is SYGVKD. CDR3 sequence: CAISGEGPSYEQYF. In DNA, the CDR3 is TGTGCCATCAGTGGCGAAGGCCCTTCCTACGAGCAGTACTTC.

This clonotype was detected ten times or more. J is TRBJ2-3 and V is TRBV12-3 or TRBV12-4; tentative D call: TRBD1 (6 bases). V was pared by 5 bases and J by 2 bases, with 17 bases between. CDR3 length equals 16 residues. CDR3 DNA sequence: TGTGCCAGCAGTCACATCATAAGGGGGTACACAGATACGCAGTATTTT. Its protein product is CASSHIIRGYTDTQYF.

This clonotype has a handful of counts. The CDR3 DNA reads as TGCAGCGTTGAAGGATCGGACAGGCCTTATGGCTACACCTTC. Translation gives CSVEGSDRPYGYTF. The chain uses TRBV29-1 and TRBJ1-2; 7 nucleotides align to TRBD1. The CDR3 has 14 residues. Germline V gene data show CDR1 as SQVTM and CDR2 as ANQGSEA. V gave up 1 base and J gave up 5 bases; unmatched junction bases: 7.

Notes on this clonotype: Possible read error: a much larger clone is one base away. The chain recombines TRBV7-2 with TRBJ2-2, with D possibly matching TRBD2 (6 bases). Per germline, CDR1 SGHTA and CDR2 FQGNSA. The CDR3 has 14 amino acids. For the CDR3, the DNA is TGTGCCAGCAGCTCAAGATTATCCACCGGGGGGCTGTTTTTT. This codes for CASSSRLSTGGLFF.

In this sample, this clonotype turned up many times. The genes are TRBV12-3 or TRBV12-4 and TRBJ1-1; D unresolved. Trimming left V 6 bases short and J 10 bases short, with 18 bases between. CDR3 length equals 13 residues. In DNA form, the CDR3 reads TGTGCCAGCAGCCCCTTTTTAGGTGGAGGAGCTTTCTTT. This codes for CASSPFLGGGAFF.

This chain uses TRBV4-3 with TRBJ2-3; D unclear. CDR1 and CDR2 from the germline V gene are LGHNA and YSLEER. This CDR3 is 17 amino acids long. V lost 0 bases, J lost 0 bases, and 13 bases lay in between. As DNA, the CDR3 is TGCGCCAGCAGCCAAGACTCGGCAGGACCTAGCACAGATACGCAGTATTTT. Amino acids: CASSQDSAGPSTDTQYF.

This clonotype appeared a few times. The V and J genes are TRBV13 and TRBJ2-3; perhaps TRBD2 as D (6 bases). This CDR3 is built from 17 residues. Trimming took off 5 bases at V and 3 bases at J, with 21 bases between the two ends. Germline CDR1 reads PRHDT; CDR2 reads FYEKMQ (reference sequence). The CDR3 DNA is TGTGCCAGCAGCCCAACAGGTGGGGGACTTACGACAGATACGCAGTATTTT. Its translation: CASSPTGGGLTTDTQYF.

Note on this clonotype: A much larger clone lies one base from this, so it may be a read error. The rearrangement joins TRBV30 to TRBJ2-3; TRBD2 matches at 7 bases. V shed 5 bases, J shed 6 bases, and the junction held 14 bases outside the gene matches. In germline, CDR1 is GTSNPN, CDR2 SVGIG (reference sequence). This CDR3 is 15 amino acids long. The CDR3, as DNA: TGTGCCTGGGGTGAAGCGGGATGGGCCGGGGATACGCAGTATTTT. Its translation is CAWGEAGWAGDTQYF.

This clonotype has a count of ten or more. The gene calls are TRBV25-1 and TRBJ2-7; D is possibly TRBD2 (6 bases). Trimming shortened V by 6 bases and J by 4 bases, and 7 bases separated the two germline ends. CDR3 length equals 11 residues. From germline, CDR1 is MGHDK and CDR2 SYGVNS. The CDR3 DNA reads as TGTGCCAGCAGGGAGGGGTACGAGCAGTACTTC. Amino acid sequence: CASREGYEQYF.

The chain joins TRBV7-2 to TRBJ2-1, with 8 positions matching TRBD2. Germline V gene data show CDR1 as SGHTA and CDR2 as FQGNSA. V was clipped by 7 bases and J by 4 bases; unmatched bases: 9. The CDR3 has 15 residues. The CDR3 loop is CASTPAGGGYNEQFF. CDR3 coding DNA: TGTGCCAGCACCCCCGCGGGCGGGGGGTACAATGAGCAGTTCTTC.

V and J are TRBV20-1 and TRBJ2-1; 9 bases are shared with TRBD2. V dropped 0 bases and J dropped 0; count of bases not matched to a gene: 3. This CDR3 is 16 amino acids long. The V gene's germline CDR1 is DFQATT and CDR2 SNEGSKA (reference sequence). CDR3 in amino acids: CSAREGTSYSYNEQFF. In DNA, the CDR3 is TGCAGTGCTAGAGAGGGGACTAGCTACTCCTACAATGAGCAGTTCTTC.

A few counts support this clonotype. This rearrangement joins TRBV29-1 to TRBJ1-2; unclear D gene. There are 14 residues in the CDR3. CDR1 is SQVTM, CDR2 ANQGSEA, per germline. Trimming removed 0 bases at V and 4 bases at J, with 12 bases between. CDR3 in amino acids: CSVEDSAYGYGYTF. In DNA, the CDR3 is TGCAGCGTTGAAGATTCTGCGTATGGCTATGGCTACACCTTC.

This clonotype was seen a handful of times. A junction end diverges from the germline sequence, so it may reflect a read error. The chain has TRBV5-6 and TRBJ1-2, with TRBD1 as a possible D gene (5 bases). CDR1 and CDR2 from the germline V gene are SGHDT and YYEEEE. The CDR3 spans 13 residues. In DNA form, the CDR3 reads TGTGCCTGCAGAATTGGGGGGAACGATGGCTACACCTTC. It specifies CACRIGGNDGYTF.

This clonotype was counted many times. The chain recombines TRBV6-5 with TRBJ1-1; TRBD1 might be the D (6 bases). Germline V gene lookup returns CDR1 MNHEY and CDR2 SVGAGI. The CDR3 totals 14 residues. Trimming left V 5 bases short and J 1 base short, with 11 bases between. The chain's CDR3 is CASSRGGTNTEAFF. The CDR3 DNA sequence: TGTGCCAGCAGTAGGGGGGGAACGAACACTGAAGCTTTCTTT.

This clonotype showed up just a few times. The V call is TRBV7-8, the J call TRBJ2-5; D is possibly TRBD1 or TRBD2 (6 bases each). Germline assignment: CDR1 SGHVS and CDR2 FQNEAQ. The CDR3 is made up of 16 amino acids. Trimming left V 1 base short and J 2 bases short, with 14 bases between. Here the CDR3 DNA reads TGTGCCAGCAGCTTAGTAGAAAGGGGGGCGCAAGAGACCCAGTACTTC. It encodes CASSLVERGAQETQYF.

Comment on this clonotype: One base away lies a much larger clone, so this may be a sequencing read error. This sequence joins TRBV4-3 and TRBJ2-7, with a possible D match to TRBD2 (5 bases). Germline V CDR1 and CDR2: LGHNA, YSLEER. V was trimmed by 1 base and J by 2 bases, leaving 9 bases between them. The CDR3 spans 14 residues. The CDR3 here is CASSQVVGAYEQYF. The DNA for the CDR3 is TGCGCCAGCAGCCAAGTAGTGGGAGCCTACGAGCAGTACTTC.

This clonotype was seen repeatedly, ten times or more. This chain joins TRBV6-5 and TRBJ2-3, with D unresolved. The CDR3 is 14 residues long. Per the germline V gene, CDR1 is MNHEY and CDR2 is SVGAGI. V lost 2 bases to trimming and J lost 5 bases, with 11 bases between them. The CDR3 region has the DNA TGTGCCAGCAGTTACGGAATTTCGGGAGATACGCAGTATTTT. As protein: CASSYGISGDTQYF.

Concerning this clonotype itself: A junction end diverges from the germline sequence, so it may reflect a read error. The rearrangement uses TRBV7-8 and TRBJ1-1, with TRBD1 as a possible D gene (6 bases). The CDR3 is 14 residues long. CDR1 and CDR2 from the germline V gene are SGHVS and FQNEAQ. CDR3 amino acids: CASSHMRGKPEAVF. DNA for the CDR3: TGTGCCAGCAGCCACATGAGGGGGAAGCCAGAAGCTGTCTTT.

This clonotype was counted a few times. The rearrangement uses TRBV20-1 and TRBJ2-2, with 10 positions matching TRBD1. The germline V gene has CDR1 DFQATT and CDR2 SNEGSKA (reference sequence). Trimming cost V 6 bases and J 4 bases; bases outside gene matches: 8. The CDR3 covers 15 residues. The CDR3 nucleotides read TGCAGTGCCCGGGGACAGGGGTTAGGCACCGGGGAGCTGTTTTTT. Protein product: CSARGQGLGTGELFF.